The source of this T cell receptor beta chain is a study of T cell responses to AZD1222 COVID-19 vaccine (dated by TCRdb to 2020 to 2023). General notes on the study: AZD1222 recipients with second doses at about 4 weeks or about 12 weeks were pooled, because spike-specific TCR depth and breadth did not differ between schedules. TCR sequencing was performed for about 250 trial participants, of whom around 200 were given two doses of AZD1222 and 26 were given two doses of MenACWY control vaccine. Enrollment into the trials was organized by age into subgroups of 18-55, 56-69 and 70-plus years, and those subgroups contained approximately 160, 26 and 62 TCR-sequenced participants, respectively.

As to this clone: Its target antigen remains unknown. No base-level quality is on record; no much larger clone is a single base apart.

What the work shows at the level of the full study, not this receptor alone: Conclusions about previously exposed vaccinees were limited because only a handful of AZD1222 recipients were SARS-CoV-2 seropositive at baseline. Epitopes outside the regions mutated in the B.1.351 and B.1.1.7 variants were reportedly recognized by nearly half of the unique spike-specific TCRs. Because no day 14 peak-response samples were available, the repertoires could be characterized only after the peak T cell response. CD4 TCRs associated with the vaccine covered the entire spike protein, and the dominant responses were in regions 160-218 and 743-854. In the small 56-69-year group, the increase in depth fell short of significance, most likely because of low power. Participants were mostly white British and included more females than males, and it was suggested by the authors that clonal diversity may have been underestimated. After two AZD1222 doses, spike-specific TCR breadth and depth were significantly higher than at day 0 and than in MenACWY recipients.

This sample's time point label indicates: baseline before first vaccination. Samples from vaccinated people were obtained from the UK trials COV001 and COV002, which included a single-blind randomized controlled phase 2/3 trial of AZD1222 (ChAdOx1 nCoV-19) in healthy adults. For TCRbeta chain sequencing, PBMC samples were collected from trial participants at day 0 and at day 28 after the second dose. Its CDR3 holds 14 amino acids, cysteine through phenylalanine. Kept here is only the CDR3 DNA, which spans 42 bases and is read in frame from base 1. Based on the germline V gene (reference sequence), the CDR1 and CDR2 sequences are LNHDA and SQIVND. The V and J ends are trimmed by 7 bases and 2 bases, leaving 14 bases between them. The CDR3 regions of human TCRbeta chains were analyzed by immunosequencing. The original pipeline was this. TCRs in the repertoires were compared against a reference library of SARS-CoV-2-specific TCRs that had been generated with the MIRA antigen-specificity platform. Breadth meant the fraction of unique TCRs that were SARS-CoV-2-associated, whereas depth meant the fraction of total T cells that were SARS-CoV-2-associated. Each spike-specific TCR was assigned to its reactive spike region and to a CD4 or CD8 class using the MIRA data. Log10-transformed breadth and depth values were compared by one-way ANOVA with Sidak's multiple comparisons tests. The source is immuneACCESS, and TCRdb retained only in-frame sequences with V and J called. Part of the clones is not carried over; for the studies checked, unresolved V genes explain less than half of this, and the remainder is unexplained. D and trimming were read from the DNA, whereas the V and J calls and clone size are those reported in that table. This sample is represented by about 110,000 clones; roughly nine tenths of them were singletons. The top ten constitute roughly 6.5% of the sample.

The source material was peripheral blood, sampled on day 0 of AZD1222 vaccination. The V and J segments used are TRBV19 and TRBJ1-2; TRBD1 is a possible D gene, resting on 5 matching bases. The sequence came from an adult in good health. The CDR3 region has the sequence CASTRGVGNYGYTF. The DNA sequence is TGTGCCAGTACGAGAGGGGTGGGCAACTATGGCTACACCTTC.